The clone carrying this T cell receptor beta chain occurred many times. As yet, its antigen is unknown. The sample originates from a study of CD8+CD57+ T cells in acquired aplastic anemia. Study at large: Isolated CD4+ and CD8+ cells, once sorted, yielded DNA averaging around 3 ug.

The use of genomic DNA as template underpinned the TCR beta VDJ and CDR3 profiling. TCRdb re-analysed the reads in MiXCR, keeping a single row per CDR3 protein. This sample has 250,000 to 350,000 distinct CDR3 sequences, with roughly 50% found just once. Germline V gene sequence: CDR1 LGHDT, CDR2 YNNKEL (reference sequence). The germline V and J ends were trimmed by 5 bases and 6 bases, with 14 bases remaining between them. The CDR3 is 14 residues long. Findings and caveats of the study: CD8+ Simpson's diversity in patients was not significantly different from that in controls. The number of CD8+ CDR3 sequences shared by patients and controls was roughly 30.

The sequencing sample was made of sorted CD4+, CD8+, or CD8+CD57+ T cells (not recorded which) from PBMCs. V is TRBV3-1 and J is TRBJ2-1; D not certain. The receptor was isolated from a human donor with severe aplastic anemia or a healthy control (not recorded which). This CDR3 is CASSTSGRPNEQFF. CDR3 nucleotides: TGTGCCAGCAGCACCTCGGGCAGACCCAATGAGCAGTTCTTC.